These 21 T cell receptor beta chains were all obtained from the same sample, sequenced in a study of shared clonotypes between healthy human individuals. Only in-frame clones appear in the TCRdb table, and some are missing; sequencing was by immunoSEQ multiplex PCR. The table has fewer than 1 million clones, 96% seen once. Terminally differentiated effector memory CD45RA+ cells were excluded from the naive CD8 cells, which were CD45RO-negative and positively selected for CCR7. The sequencing sample was made of naive CD8+ T cells sorted from blood. The receptors shown here come from a man in his thirties or forties in good health.

The chain recombines TRBV4-1 with TRBJ1-2, with TRBD1 identical over 8 bases. This CDR3 has 18 amino acids. Per the germline V gene, CDR1 is MGHRA and CDR2 is YSYEKL. Trimming took 2 bases from V and 1 from J; bases not matched to a gene: 12. CDR3 coding DNA: TGCGCCAGCAGCCAACAACCTCCTAGGACAGGGAATAACTATGGCTACACCTTC. Encoded protein: CASSQQPPRTGNNYGYTF.

The CDR3, as DNA: TGTGCCACCAGCAGAGATCGGGACACTGAAGCTTTCTTT. Its translation: CATSRDRDTEAFF. This chain joins TRBV15 and TRBJ1-1; D gene unclear. The V gene lost 0 bases and the J gene lost 3 bases, with 5 bases spanning the gap. Germline V CDR1 and CDR2: LNHNV, YYDKDF (reference sequence). The CDR3 loop spans 13 amino acids.

The V and J genes are TRBV4-3 and TRBJ2-1; TRBD2 is a possible D gene (5 bases). CDR1 is LGHNA and CDR2 is YSLEER in the germline V gene. V gave up 4 bases and J gave up 5 bases, with 15 bases separating them. This CDR3 spans 15 amino acids. In nucleotides, the CDR3 is TGCGCCAGCAGCCCCACTAGTGTCAAGAACAATGAGCAGTTCTTC. It codes for CASSPTSVKNNEQFF.

The chain is built from TRBV7-2 and TRBJ2-1; TRBD2 matches 7 bases. Germline values: CDR1 SGHTA, CDR2 FQGNSA. The CDR3 is 15 amino acids. V shed 3 bases and J 8 bases; nucleotides not matched to a gene: 10. CDR3 DNA sequence: TGTGCCAGCAGCTTTAGAGGGAGGGCAAGGGATGAGCAGTTCTTC. Translating gives CASSFRGRARDEQFF.

This clone was recorded once. CDR3 sequence (DNA): TGTGCCAGTAGTATTTCTTGGGACAGCGAGCAGTTCTTC. It specifies CASSISWDSEQFF. The rearrangement links TRBV19 to TRBJ2-1; 7 nucleotides line up with TRBD1. The germline V gene encodes CDR1 LNHDA and CDR2 SQIVND (reference sequence). J gave up 10 bases and V 3 bases, and 6 bases lay outside the gene matches. The CDR3 is made up of 13 amino acids.

Of note for this clone: The same CDR3 can be traced to other DNA sequences in this sample. This sequence joins TRBV4-1 and TRBJ1-5; a weak D match, TRBD1 (5 bases). The V gene's germline CDR1 is MGHRA and CDR2 YSYEKL. Deletions cut 1 base from V and 4 bases from J, with 8 bases between. This CDR3 comprises 14 residues. The DNA of the CDR3 is TGCGCCAGCAGCCAAGGTTGGGGGAATCAGCCCCAGCATTTT. Protein product: CASSQGWGNQPQHF.

CDR3 coding DNA: TGTGCCATTACACCCGGGACAGGGCCCGCCAAAAACATTCAGTACTTC. Encoded protein: CAITPGTGPAKNIQYF. V and J are TRBV6-4 and TRBJ2-4; 9 bases match TRBD1. CDR3 length: 16 residues. Germline CDR1 reads MRHNA; CDR2 reads SNTAGT. The junction had 11 bases not matched to a gene; V was cut back by 10 bases and J by 1 base.

With respect to this clone: It is unclear where the CDR3 begins or ends on the DNA, so no DNA is shown, and the CDR3 is as TCRdb lists it. The rearrangement links TRBV28 to TRBJ2-4; the listed D gene, TRBD2, was not tested against the DNA. Germline CDR1 is MDHEN and CDR2 is SYDVKM. The CDR3 is 17 residues long, ends included. The CDR3 sequence: CARVAYLCPPAKNIQYF.

This rearrangement joins TRBV7-6 to TRBJ2-7; 7 bases are a match to TRBD2. The V segment lost 1 base and the J segment 0 bases; nucleotides outside the gene matches: 3. The germline gives CDR1 SGHVS, CDR2 FNYEAQ. The CDR3 is 15 amino acids. The CDR3 DNA follows: TGTGCCAGCAGCTTAGGTCGGGGGGACTCCTACGAGCAGTACTTC. Its protein is CASSLGRGDSYEQYF.

This clone was observed a single time. This sequence joins TRBV29-1 and TRBJ1-5; TRBD1 is a possible D gene (6 bases). Germline V lookup: CDR1 SQVTM, CDR2 ANQGSEA. This CDR3 is 14 amino acids long. Trimming cost V 3 bases and J 2 bases, with 11 bases left between them. DNA of the CDR3: TGCAGCGTTGAGGAACGACAGGGCAATCAGCCCCAGCATTTT. The encoded protein is CSVEERQGNQPQHF.

This chain links TRBV7-7 with TRBJ2-4; 7 nucleotides line up with TRBD2. Germline V gene data show CDR1 as SSHAT and CDR2 as FNYEAQ (reference sequence). This CDR3 is 17 amino acids long. V trimming: 6 bases; J trimming: 0 bases; junction bases outside the gene matches: 11. The CDR3 loop reads CASRSRRDYEAKNIQYF. CDR3 sequence (DNA): TGTGCCAGCAGAAGCCGCCGGGACTACGAAGCCAAAAACATTCAGTACTTC. The full variable domain, rest sourced from reference TRBV7-7 and TRBJ2-4, is GAGVSQSPRYKVTKRGQDVTLRCDPISSHATLYWYQQALGQGPEFLTYFNYEAQPDKSGLPSDRFSAERPEGSISTLTIQRTEQRDSAMYRCASRSRRDYEAKNIQYFGAGTRLSVL.

The chain employs TRBV6-6 and TRBJ2-2; the D gene could be TRBD1 or TRBD2 (5 bases each). CDR1 and CDR2 from the germline V gene are MNHNY and SVGAGI (reference sequence). The germline V and J ends were trimmed by 5 bases and 7 bases, with 8 bases remaining between them. The CDR3 extends over 12 amino acids. As DNA, the CDR3 is TGTGCCAGCAGTACGGGACGCGGGGAGCTGTTTTTT. This codes for CASSTGRGELFF.

The rearrangement joins TRBV15 to TRBJ2-1; 8 bases fit TRBD2. V dropped 8 bases and J dropped 3; count of bases not matched to a gene: 6. Germline CDR1 and CDR2: LNHNV and YYDKDF (reference sequence). This CDR3 contains 14 residues. CDR3 nucleotides: TGTGCCACCGAAGCGGGAGTCGACTACAATGAGCAGTTCTTC. Translation: CATEAGVDYNEQFF.

This clone was picked up one time. This chain joins TRBV7-9 and TRBJ2-7; no definite D call. V lost 4 bases to trimming and J lost 2 bases, with 12 bases between them. This CDR3 is 14 amino acids long. Germline V CDR1 and CDR2: SEHNR, FQNEAQ (reference sequence). The CDR3 reads CASSSGPNAYEQYF. Here the CDR3 DNA reads TGTGCCAGCAGCTCCGGGCCCAATGCCTACGAGCAGTACTTC.

V gene TRBV9 combines with J gene TRBJ2-1; 15 nucleotides line up with TRBD2. The CDR3 contains 20 residues. From germline, CDR1 is SGDLS and CDR2 YYNGEE. Unmatched junction bases numbered 18, after V lost 4 bases and J lost 7 bases. The CDR3 sequence is CASSSLGTSGRNPTSNEQFF. For the CDR3, the DNA is TGTGCCAGCAGCTCCCTAGGGACTAGCGGGAGGAACCCTACGTCAAATGAGCAGTTCTTC. The variable domain in full, with the rest retrieved from reference TRBV9 and TRBJ2-1, is DSGVTQTPKHLITATGQRVTLRCSPRSGDLSVYWYQQSLDQGLQFLIQYYNGEERAKGNILERFSAQQFPDLHSELNLSSLELGDSALYFCASSSLGTSGRNPTSNEQFFGPGTRLTVL.

This clone occurred once. The genes are TRBV4-3 and TRBJ2-5; D perhaps matches TRBD2 (5 bases). Germline values: CDR1 LGHNA, CDR2 YSLEER. This CDR3 is built from 13 residues. V was clipped by 4 bases and J by 4 bases, with 10 bases between them. This chain's CDR3 is CASSPEGRETQYF. The DNA of the CDR3 is TGCGCCAGCAGCCCCGAGGGTAGAGAGACCCAGTACTTC.

The rearrangement links TRBV29-1 to TRBJ1-1; no reliable D call. CDR1 is SQVTM and CDR2 is ANQGSEA in the germline V gene. The V gene lost 3 bases and the J gene lost 1 base, with 9 bases spanning the gap. The CDR3 is 13 residues long. CDR3 loop: CSVDLHTNTEAFF. Here the CDR3 DNA reads TGCAGCGTTGATTTGCATACGAACACTGAAGCTTTCTTT.

A single count supports this clone. The rearrangement joins TRBV19 to TRBJ1-5; no clear D gene. Per the germline V gene, CDR1 is LNHDA and CDR2 is SQIVND (reference sequence). This CDR3 is 13 amino acids long. V was shortened by 3 bases and J by 3 bases, with 6 bases between the two germline ends. Here the CDR3 reads CASSIVFNQPQHF. In nucleotides, the CDR3 is TGTGCCAGTAGTATTGTGTTCAATCAGCCCCAGCATTTT.

CDR3 region: CASSPTGNGELFF. For the CDR3, the DNA is TGTGCCAGCAGTCCGACAGGGAACGGGGAGCTGTTTTTT. This chain connects TRBV28 to TRBJ2-2; TRBD1 agrees at 7 bases. Per the germline V gene, CDR1 is MDHEN and CDR2 is SYDVKM. Trimming cost V 5 bases and J 7 bases; bases outside gene matches: 4. This CDR3 contains 13 residues.

J is TRBJ2-7 and V is TRBV5-1, with D hard to call. Trimming took off 2 bases at V and 0 bases at J, with 9 bases between the two ends. The CDR3 extends over 14 amino acids. Germline loops: CDR1 SGHRS, CDR2 YFSETQ. CDR3 sequence reads: CASSLPTSSYEQYF. The CDR3 DNA is TGCGCCAGCAGCTTACCGACAAGCTCCTACGAGCAGTACTTC. Variable domain in full (rest from reference TRBV5-1 and TRBJ2-7): KAGVTQTPRYLIKTRGQQVTLSCSPISGHRSVSWYQQTPGQGLQFLFEYFSETQRNKGNFPGRFSGRQFSNSRSEMNVSTLELGDSALYLCASSLPTSSYEQYFGPGTRLTVT.

V and J are TRBV5-8 and TRBJ2-5, with D perhaps matching TRBD1 (5 bases). This CDR3 comprises 16 residues. Germline V gene lookup returns CDR1 SGHTS and CDR2 YDEGEE. The V gene lost 1 base and the J gene lost 5 bases, with 18 bases spanning the gap. In DNA, the CDR3 is TGTGCCAGCAGCTTGTGGGTTCAGGGAATCTCCGAGACCCAGTACTTC. Translation: CASSLWVQGISETQYF.